This TCR beta chain stems from a study of blood T cells in healthy people across ages. Notes on the study in general: The study regarded diversity estimates from one million T cells as underestimates.

Trimming took off 6 bases at V and 4 bases at J, with 16 bases between the two ends. CDR1 and CDR2 (germline): DFQATT, SNEGSKA (reference sequence). CDR3 length: 13 amino acids. A second PCR of roughly 7 to 11 cycles used a sample-barcoded 5' primer and a J-beta primer mix. A single record per CDR3 protein comes from TCRdb applying MiXCR to the 5' RACE reads. This sample has about 1.6 million distinct CDR3 sequences, with roughly 32% found just once. Comments on this clonotype: Its antigen remains unknown.

This sequence joins TRBV20-1 and TRBJ2-7; a weak D match, TRBD2 (6 bases). The sequencing input was blood. The source is a woman aged 30 to 39 in good health. CDR3 sequence (DNA): TGCAGTGCCCCAAAGACTGGGGGGTACGAGCAGTACTTC. Encoded protein: CSAPKTGGYEQYF.